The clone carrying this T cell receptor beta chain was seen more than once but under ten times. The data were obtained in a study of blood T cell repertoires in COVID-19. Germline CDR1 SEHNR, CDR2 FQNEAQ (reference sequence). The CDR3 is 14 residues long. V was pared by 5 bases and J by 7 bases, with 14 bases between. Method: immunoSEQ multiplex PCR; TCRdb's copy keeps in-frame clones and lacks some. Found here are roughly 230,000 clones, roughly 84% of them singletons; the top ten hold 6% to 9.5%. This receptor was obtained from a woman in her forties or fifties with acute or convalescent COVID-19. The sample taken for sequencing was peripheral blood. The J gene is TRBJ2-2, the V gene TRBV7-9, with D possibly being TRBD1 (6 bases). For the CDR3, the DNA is TGTGCCAGCAGCGCCTCCCACAGGGACGGGGAGCTGTTTTTT. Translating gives CASSASHRDGELFF. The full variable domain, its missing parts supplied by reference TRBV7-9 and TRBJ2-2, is DTGVSQNPRHKITKRGQNVTFRCDPISEHNRLYWYRQTLGQGPEFLTYFQNEAQLEKSRLLSDRFSAERPKGSFSTLEIQRTEQGDSAMYLCASSASHRDGELFFGEGSRLTVL.